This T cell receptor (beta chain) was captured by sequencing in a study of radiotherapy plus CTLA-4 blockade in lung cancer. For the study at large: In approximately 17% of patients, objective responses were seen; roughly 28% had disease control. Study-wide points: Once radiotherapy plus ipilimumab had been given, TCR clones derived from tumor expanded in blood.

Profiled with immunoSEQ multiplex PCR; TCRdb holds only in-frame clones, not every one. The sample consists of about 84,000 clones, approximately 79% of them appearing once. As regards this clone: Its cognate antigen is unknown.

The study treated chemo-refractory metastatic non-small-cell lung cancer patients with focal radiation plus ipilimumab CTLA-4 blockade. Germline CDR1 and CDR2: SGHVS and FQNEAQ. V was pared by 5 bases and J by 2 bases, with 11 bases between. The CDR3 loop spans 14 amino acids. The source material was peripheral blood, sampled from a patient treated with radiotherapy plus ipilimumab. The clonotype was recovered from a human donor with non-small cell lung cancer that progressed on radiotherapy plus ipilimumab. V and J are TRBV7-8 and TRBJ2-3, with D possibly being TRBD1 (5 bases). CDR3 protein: CASSPGPSTDTQYF. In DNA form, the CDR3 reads TGTGCCAGCAGCCCAGGGCCTTCCACAGATACGCAGTATTTT. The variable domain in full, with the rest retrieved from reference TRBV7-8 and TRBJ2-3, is GAGVSQSPRYKVAKRGQDVALRCDPISGHVSLFWYQQALGQGPEFLTYFQNEAQLDKSGLPSDRFFAERPEGSVSTLKIQRTQQEDSAVYLCASSPGPSTDTQYFGPGTRLTVL.